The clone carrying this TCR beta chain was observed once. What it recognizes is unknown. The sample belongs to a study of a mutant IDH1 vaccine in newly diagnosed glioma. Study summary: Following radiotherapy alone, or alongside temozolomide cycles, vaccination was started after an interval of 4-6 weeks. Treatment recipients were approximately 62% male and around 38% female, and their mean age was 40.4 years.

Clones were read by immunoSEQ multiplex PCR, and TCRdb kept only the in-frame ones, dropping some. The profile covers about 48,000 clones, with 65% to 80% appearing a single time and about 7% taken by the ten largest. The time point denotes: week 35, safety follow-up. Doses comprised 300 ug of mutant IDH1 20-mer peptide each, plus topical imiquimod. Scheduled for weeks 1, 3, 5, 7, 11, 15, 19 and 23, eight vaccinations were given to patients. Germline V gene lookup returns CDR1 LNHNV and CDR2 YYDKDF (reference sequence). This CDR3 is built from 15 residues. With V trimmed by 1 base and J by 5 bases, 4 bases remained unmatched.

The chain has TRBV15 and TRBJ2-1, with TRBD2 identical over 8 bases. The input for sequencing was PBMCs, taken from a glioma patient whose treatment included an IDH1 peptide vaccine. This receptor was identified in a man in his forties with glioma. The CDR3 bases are TGTGCCACCAGCAGAGTAGGACTAGCTGACAATGAGCAGTTCTTC. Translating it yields CATSRVGLADNEQFF.